Listed below are T cell receptor beta chains from one sample, sequenced in a study of cytomegalovirus exposure and HLA in healthy donors. Repertoires were generated with immunoSEQ multiplex PCR, while TCRdb's copy carries only in-frame clones and drops some. The table records over 150,000 clones, around 85% of them present only once. The sequenced sample consisted of PBMCs. These receptors were collected from a man aged 18 to 30 in good health and CMV-seropositive. The CDR3 runs from the conserved cysteine through the conserved F or W. The order of the fields is V gene, clone size, D gene, J gene, CDR3 protein, CDR3 DNA. The D gene is left open where the match is weak. Only part of the rows carry a size: once, few, many, or a class if the clone is expanded.

v_call: TRBV11-2; clone_size: .; d_call: TRBD2; j_call: TRBJ2-2; cdr3_aa: CASNPELATGELFF; cdr3_nt: TGTGCCAGCAATCCTGAACTAGCGACCGGAGAGCTGTTTTTT
v_call: TRBV27; clone_size: .; d_call: TRBD1; j_call: TRBJ1-1; cdr3_aa: CASRGDRGRTEAFF; cdr3_nt: TGTGCCAGCAGGGGGGACAGGGGGAGGACTGAAGCTTTCTTT
v_call: TRBV18; clone_size: .; d_call: .; j_call: TRBJ1-2; cdr3_aa: CASSPTDYGYTF; cdr3_nt: TGTGCCAGCTCACCGACTGACTATGGCTACACCTTC
v_call: TRBV28; clone_size: many; d_call: .; j_call: TRBJ1-2; cdr3_aa: CASSSPRGAGGGYTF; cdr3_nt: TGTGCCAGCAGTTCCCCCCGAGGGGCTGGGGGGGGCTACACCTTC
v_call: TRBV5-1; clone_size: .; d_call: TRBD1; j_call: TRBJ2-2; cdr3_aa: CASSLGTGMFEAGELFF; cdr3_nt: TGCGCCAGCAGCTTGGGGACAGGGATGTTTGAGGCCGGGGAGCTGTTTTTT
v_call: TRBV5-6; clone_size: .; d_call: .; j_call: TRBJ1-1; cdr3_aa: CASSLGHVNTEAFF; cdr3_nt: TGTGCCAGCAGCTTGGGACACGTGAACACTGAAGCTTTCTTT
v_call: TRBV19; clone_size: .; d_call: .; j_call: TRBJ1-1; cdr3_aa: CASSIRAGEAEAFF; cdr3_nt: TGTGCCAGTAGTATAAGAGCGGGGGAGGCTGAAGCTTTCTTT
v_call: TRBV7-8; clone_size: .; d_call: TRBD2; j_call: TRBJ2-3; cdr3_aa: CASSLRVSAGGDEDTQYF; cdr3_nt: TGTGCCAGCAGCTTACGGGTATCGGCGGGAGGAGATGAAGATACGCAGTATTTT
v_call: TRBV6-5; clone_size: .; d_call: .; j_call: TRBJ2-5; cdr3_aa: CASSPEGTQETQYF; cdr3_nt: TGTGCCAGCAGCCCCGAGGGAACCCAAGAGACCCAGTACTTC
v_call: TRBV11-2; clone_size: .; d_call: .; j_call: TRBJ2-1; cdr3_aa: CASTVDEGYNEQFF; cdr3_nt: TGTGCCAGCACCGTAGACGAGGGATACAATGAGCAGTTCTTC
v_call: TRBV10-2; clone_size: .; d_call: .; j_call: TRBJ2-7; cdr3_aa: CASSEELVSYEQYF; cdr3_nt: TGCGCCAGCAGTGAGGAACTGGTCTCCTACGAGCAGTACTTC
v_call: TRBV7-2; clone_size: .; d_call: .; j_call: TRBJ2-7; cdr3_aa: CASSPPGSYEQYF; cdr3_nt: TGTGCCAGCAGCCCACCCGGCTCCTACGAGCAGTACTTC
v_call: TRBV28; clone_size: .; d_call: TRBD1; j_call: TRBJ1-5; cdr3_aa: CASTPDRVSNQPQHF; cdr3_nt: TGTGCCAGCACCCCAGACAGGGTAAGCAATCAGCCCCAGCATTTT
v_call: TRBV6-1; clone_size: few; d_call: TRBD2; j_call: TRBJ2-3; cdr3_aa: CASDPTSGRADTQYF; cdr3_nt: TGTGCCAGCGATCCCACTAGCGGGAGAGCAGATACGCAGTATTTT
v_call: TRBV28; clone_size: .; d_call: TRBD2; j_call: TRBJ2-1; cdr3_aa: CASSLGTSGEQFF; cdr3_nt: TGTGCCAGCAGTTTGGGGACTAGCGGCGAGCAGTTCTTC
v_call: TRBV6-6; clone_size: .; d_call: .; j_call: TRBJ1-2; cdr3_aa: CASSSGTLDGYTF; cdr3_nt: TGTGCCAGCAGTTCTGGGACACTTGATGGCTACACCTTC
v_call: TRBV28; clone_size: once; d_call: .; j_call: TRBJ2-7; cdr3_aa: CASSSPPPGSYEQYF; cdr3_nt: TGTGCCAGCAGCTCCCCTCCGCCCGGGTCCTACGAGCAGTACTTC
v_call: TRBV25-1; clone_size: .; d_call: TRBD1; j_call: TRBJ2-2; cdr3_aa: CASSEVTGKGNTGELFF; cdr3_nt: TGTGCCAGCAGTGAAGTGACAGGGAAAGGGAACACCGGGGAGCTGTTTTTT
v_call: TRBV5-1; clone_size: .; d_call: TRBD2; j_call: TRBJ2-7; cdr3_aa: CASSLETSGGSYEQYF; cdr3_nt: TGCGCCAGCAGCTTGGAGACTAGCGGGGGCTCCTACGAGCAGTACTTC
v_call: TRBV4-1; clone_size: .; d_call: TRBD2; j_call: TRBJ2-7; cdr3_aa: CASSQAGVAGAYEQYF; cdr3_nt: TGCGCCAGCAGCCAAGCGGGAGTAGCGGGGGCCTACGAGCAGTACTTC
v_call: TRBV2; clone_size: .; d_call: .; j_call: TRBJ2-2; cdr3_aa: CASSEQAGWGELFF; cdr3_nt: TGTGCCAGCAGTGAACAGGCAGGGTGGGGGGAGCTGTTTTTT
v_call: TRBV6-5; clone_size: .; d_call: TRBD2; j_call: TRBJ2-7; cdr3_aa: CASSYSGSTYEQYF; cdr3_nt: TGTGCCAGCAGTTATAGCGGGAGTACCTACGAGCAGTACTTC
v_call: TRBV5-6; clone_size: .; d_call: TRBD2; j_call: TRBJ2-7; cdr3_aa: CASRGTRSSHEQYF; cdr3_nt: TGTGCCAGCAGGGGGACTAGGTCTTCCCACGAGCAGTACTTC
v_call: TRBV28; clone_size: .; d_call: .; j_call: TRBJ2-6; cdr3_aa: CASSPTPGGANVLTF; cdr3_nt: TGTGCCAGCAGCCCCACACCCGGGGGGGCCAACGTCCTGACTTTC
v_call: TRBV11-3; clone_size: .; d_call: TRBD2; j_call: TRBJ2-1; cdr3_aa: CASSLGQGLAQAYNEQFF; cdr3_nt: TGTGCCAGCAGCTTAGGTCAGGGACTAGCCCAAGCCTACAATGAGCAGTTCTTC
v_call: TRBV5-6; clone_size: .; d_call: TRBD1; j_call: TRBJ1-2; cdr3_aa: CASSLDFRDRGNYGYTF; cdr3_nt: TGTGCCAGCAGCTTGGATTTCCGAGACAGGGGGAACTATGGCTACACCTTC
v_call: TRBV7-2; clone_size: .; d_call: .; j_call: TRBJ1-2; cdr3_aa: CASSRNQAGGNYGYTF; cdr3_nt: TGTGCCAGCAGCCGAAACCAAGCGGGTGGTAACTATGGCTACACCTTC
v_call: TRBV5-1; clone_size: .; d_call: .; j_call: TRBJ1-2; cdr3_aa: CASSYSTANYGYTF; cdr3_nt: TGCGCCAGCAGCTACTCGACAGCTAACTATGGCTACACCTTC
v_call: TRBV7-2; clone_size: .; d_call: TRBD2; j_call: TRBJ2-3; cdr3_aa: CASSSGLAGGGDTQYF; cdr3_nt: TGTGCCAGCAGCTCAGGACTAGCGGGGGGCGGGGATACGCAGTATTTT
v_call: TRBV28; clone_size: .; d_call: TRBD2; j_call: TRBJ2-1; cdr3_aa: CASSLYGTSIPYNEQFF; cdr3_nt: TGTGCCAGCAGTTTATATGGGACTAGCATCCCCTACAATGAGCAGTTCTTC
v_call: TRBV7-9; clone_size: .; d_call: .; j_call: TRBJ2-4; cdr3_aa: CASSLGRGSAKNIQYF; cdr3_nt: TGTGCCAGCAGCTTAGGAAGGGGTTCTGCCAAAAACATTCAGTACTTC
v_call: TRBV11-3; clone_size: .; d_call: .; j_call: TRBJ1-1; cdr3_aa: CASSPRLGNTEAFF; cdr3_nt: TGTGCCAGCAGCCCTAGGTTGGGGAACACTGAAGCTTTCTTT
v_call: TRBV7-3; clone_size: few; d_call: TRBD2; j_call: TRBJ2-2; cdr3_aa: CASSSSSGRSTGELFF; cdr3_nt: TGTGCCAGCAGCTCGTCTAGCGGGAGGAGTACCGGGGAGCTGTTTTTT
v_call: TRBV7-9; clone_size: once; d_call: .; j_call: TRBJ2-3; cdr3_aa: CASSNSDTQYF; cdr3_nt: TGTGCCAGCAGCAACTCAGATACGCAGTATTTT
v_call: TRBV15; clone_size: few; d_call: .; j_call: TRBJ1-2; cdr3_aa: CATSAEYIGYTF; cdr3_nt: TGTGCCACCAGCGCAGAATATATCGGCTACACCTTC
v_call: TRBV7-9; clone_size: .; d_call: TRBD1; j_call: TRBJ1-3; cdr3_aa: CASSLPGQASGNTIYF; cdr3_nt: TGTGCCAGCAGCTTGCCGGGACAGGCATCTGGAAACACCATATATTTT
v_call: TRBV19; clone_size: .; d_call: TRBD1; j_call: TRBJ2-7; cdr3_aa: CASSVGQGREQYF; cdr3_nt: TGTGCCAGTAGTGTGGGACAGGGACGCGAGCAGTACTTC
v_call: TRBV7-9; clone_size: .; d_call: TRBD2; j_call: TRBJ2-7; cdr3_aa: CASSSRREGVYEQYF; cdr3_nt: TGTGCCAGCAGCTCCCGTCGGGAGGGTGTCTACGAGCAGTACTTC
v_call: TRBV9; clone_size: .; d_call: .; j_call: TRBJ1-3; cdr3_aa: CASSLKGIRGNTIYF; cdr3_nt: TGTGCCAGCAGCTTAAAGGGGATAAGAGGAAACACCATATATTTT
v_call: TRBV7-6; clone_size: .; d_call: .; j_call: TRBJ2-5; cdr3_aa: CASSPSFAPGRETQYF; cdr3_nt: TGTGCCAGCAGCCCGTCTTTTGCGCCGGGTAGGGAGACCCAGTACTTC
v_call: TRBV6-5; clone_size: .; d_call: .; j_call: TRBJ1-2; cdr3_aa: CASKGRFSNGYTF; cdr3_nt: TGTGCCAGCAAGGGGCGGTTTAGTAACGGCTACACCTTC
v_call: TRBV6-1; clone_size: .; d_call: .; j_call: TRBJ1-3; cdr3_aa: CASSATGMSSGNTIYF; cdr3_nt: TGTGCCAGCAGTGCCACAGGGATGAGCTCTGGAAACACCATATATTTT